The 7 T cell receptor beta chains in this list originate from one sample, sequenced in a study of control samples from healthy donors and cancer patients. TCRdb's copy holds only in-frame clones and misses some; the assay was immunoSEQ multiplex PCR. The table lists approximately 100,000 clones, 85% to 90% of them singletons. The specimen sequenced was PBMCs. All receptors derive from a man aged 55 to 70 with lung cancer.

The rearrangement links TRBV9 to TRBJ2-6; D gene ambiguous. V dropped 3 bases and J dropped 4 bases, with 8 bases sitting between them. The germline gives CDR1 SGDLS, CDR2 YYNGEE. This CDR3 has 14 residues. The CDR3, as DNA: TGTGCCAGCAGCGCGGGCAACGGGGCCAACGTCCTGACTTTC. It codes for CASSAGNGANVLTF.

The genes are TRBV9 and TRBJ2-7, with D uncertain. CDR3 length: 12 residues. The V gene lost 5 bases and the J gene lost 6 bases, with 12 bases spanning the gap. CDR1 and CDR2 from the germline V gene are SGDLS and YYNGEE. CDR3 protein: CASRRSGREQYV. For the CDR3, the DNA is TGTGCCAGCAGGCGTAGTGGTCGCGAGCAGTACGTC.

The chain recombines TRBV2 with TRBJ1-5, with unresolved D. V was clipped by 1 base and J by 2 bases, with 12 bases between them. Germline assignment: CDR1 SNHLY and CDR2 FYNNEI. CDR3 size: 16 residues. The CDR3 coding sequence is TGTGCCAGCAGTGAAGGGCACCGAACGGGCAATCAGCCCCAGCATTTT. Translation: CASSEGHRTGNQPQHF. The full variable domain, in which reference TRBV2 and TRBJ1-5 provide the parts outside the CDR3, is EPEVTQTPSHQVTQMGQEVILRCVPISNHLYFYWYRQILGQKVEFLVSFYNNEISEKSEIFDDQFSVERPDGSNFTLKIRSTKLEDSAMYFCASSEGHRTGNQPQHFGDGTRLSIL.

The V and J genes are TRBV6-5 and TRBJ1-5; 7 positions agree with TRBD1. Germline V lookup: CDR1 MNHEY, CDR2 SVGAGI. The J segment lost 0 bases and the V segment lost 5 bases, leaving 4 bases of the junction unmatched. The CDR3 sequence is 15 residues long. Here the CDR3 DNA reads TGTGCCAGCAGTACCAGGGGGGCTAGCAATCAGCCCCAGCATTTT. Translated, it gives CASSTRGASNQPQHF.

This chain uses TRBV30 with TRBJ1-6; D ambiguous. This CDR3 is built from 16 residues. CDR1 is GTSNPN, CDR2 SVGIG, per germline (reference sequence). V was trimmed by 0 bases and J by 0 bases, leaving 9 bases between them. CDR3 DNA sequence: TGTGCCTGGAGTGTACGGGGAAGCTCCTATAATTCACCCCTCCACTTT. Translating it yields CAWSVRGSSYNSPLHF.

Of note for this clone: The identical CDR3 is also encoded by other nucleotide sequences in the sample. CDR3 nucleotides: TGTGCCAGCAGCCCAGCGGCTAGCGGGGAAGCCACAGATACGCAGTATTTT. Protein sequence: CASSPAASGEATDTQYF. The chain carries TRBV13 and TRBJ2-3; 9 nucleotides agree with TRBD2. Trimming at V came to 5 bases and at J to 2 bases, leaving 11 bases not matched to a gene. CDR1 and CDR2 from the germline V gene are PRHDT and FYEKMQ (reference sequence). This CDR3 is built from 17 residues.

The chain employs TRBV11-3 and TRBJ2-1; 8 positions agree with TRBD1. From germline, CDR1 is SGHNT and CDR2 YENEEA. This CDR3 contains 19 residues. With V trimmed by 4 bases and J by 3 bases, 17 bases remained unmatched. The CDR3 loop reads CASSSRNLWGTGNYNEQFF. In nucleotides, the CDR3 is TGTGCCAGCAGCTCAAGGAACCTCTGGGGGACAGGAAACTACAATGAGCAGTTCTTC.